These T cell receptor beta chains were read from a single sample in a study of TIL therapy for anti-PD-1-resistant metastatic lung cancer. Generated by immunoSEQ multiplex PCR, the TCRdb table keeps only in-frame clones and is missing some. The data show around 45,000 clones, 60% to 85% seen once. Sequenced here: tumor tissue, sampled at baseline. All receptors derive from a person between 25 and 79 years old with non-small cell lung cancer. CDR3s include the opening cysteine and the closing phenylalanine or tryptophan. The D gene is left open where the match is weak. Clone size, where shown, is once, few, many, or a class for clones that have expanded.

d_gene	j_gene	v_gene	abundance	CDR3aa	CDR3nt
TRBD2	TRBJ2-7	TRBV7-2	NA	CASSLGTSGGKQYF	TGTGCCAGCAGCTTAGGGACTAGCGGGGGAAAGCAGTACTTC
TRBD1	TRBJ2-5	TRBV2	NA	CASITDRGVQETQYF	TGTGCCAGCATCACAGACAGGGGAGTCCAAGAGACCCAGTACTTC
NA	TRBJ1-1	TRBV7-2	NA	CASSLVGFTEAFF	TGTGCCAGCAGCTTAGTGGGCTTCACTGAAGCTTTCTTT
NA	TRBJ2-7	TRBV5-4	NA	CASSLAGPPYEQYF	TGTGCCAGCAGCTTGGCGGGGCCTCCCTACGAGCAGTACTTC
NA	TRBJ1-3	TRBV28	few	CASTASTAGNTIYF	TGTGCCAGCACCGCGAGTACCGCTGGAAACACCATATATTTT
TRBD1	TRBJ1-1	TRBV10-2	NA	CASSELGQGRAFF	TGCGCCAGCAGTGAGTTGGGACAGGGAAGGGCTTTCTTT
NA	TRBJ1-5	TRBV19	NA	CASSISKSSNQPQHF	TGTGCCAGTAGTATCTCTAAGAGTAGCAATCAGCCCCAGCATTTT
NA	TRBJ2-1	TRBV2	NA	CASSLDEQFF	TGTGCCAGCAGTCTAGATGAGCAGTTCTTC
NA	TRBJ1-1	TRBV30	once	CAWSVQGNTEAFF	TGTGCCTGGAGTGTACAGGGGAACACTGAAGCTTTCTTT
TRBD1	TRBJ1-2	TRBV30	NA	CAWSVGGRGGYTF	TGTGCCTGGAGTGTAGGGGGCAGGGGTGGCTACACCTTC
TRBD1	TRBJ1-3	TRBV30	NA	CAWRDRTSGNTIYF	TGTGCCTGGAGGGACAGGACCTCTGGAAACACCATATATTTT
NA	TRBJ2-7	TRBV6-5	few	CASRSTGYEQYF	TGTGCCAGCAGATCCACGGGCTACGAGCAGTACTTC
NA	TRBJ2-7	TRBV10-3	NA	CAARSLGEQYF	TGTGCCGCGCGGTCCCTGGGCGAGCAGTACTTC
TRBD1	TRBJ2-1	TRBV19	NA	CASAEYKQGNEQFF	TGTGCCAGTGCTGAATATAAACAGGGGAATGAGCAGTTCTTC
NA	TRBJ1-2	TRBV2	few	CASTWTGNYGYTF	TGTGCCAGCACGTGGACGGGGAACTATGGCTACACCTTC
TRBD2	TRBJ2-1	TRBV5-4	NA	CASSQTGLAGLNEQFF	TGTGCCAGCAGCCAAACGGGACTAGCGGGGTTGAATGAGCAGTTCTTC
NA	TRBJ2-2	TRBV7-2	few	CASSLKGRGAGELFF	TGTGCCAGCAGCTTGAAGGGACGAGGTGCCGGGGAGCTGTTTTTT
NA	TRBJ1-2	TRBV20-1	NA	CSARSGGYTF	TGCAGTGCTAGATCGGGTGGCTACACCTTC
TRBD2	TRBJ2-1	TRBV4-1	once	CASSQGGGGAFREQFF	TGCGCCAGCAGCCAAGGGGGCGGGGGGGCATTTCGGGAGCAGTTCTTC
TRBD1	TRBJ2-1	TRBV9	NA	CASSTGDNEQFF	TGTGCCAGCTCGACAGGGGACAATGAGCAGTTCTTC
NA	TRBJ2-3	TRBV7-6	once	CASSTPPDTQYF	TGTGCCAGCAGCACCCCCCCGGATACGCAGTATTTT
NA	TRBJ2-7	TRBV5-1	NA	CASSLGYEQYF	TGCGCCAGCAGCTTAGGTTACGAGCAGTACTTC
TRBD1	TRBJ1-1	TRBV2	NA	CASRAGGMNTEAFF	TGTGCCAGCAGAGCAGGGGGCATGAACACTGAAGCTTTCTTT
TRBD1	TRBJ1-3	TRBV5-1	NA	CASSVGQGGNTIYF	TGCGCCAGCAGCGTGGGACAGGGTGGAAACACCATATATTTT
TRBD2	TRBJ2-7	TRBV28	few	CASSPSGGYEQYF	TGTGCCAGCAGTCCTAGCGGCGGCTACGAGCAGTACTTC
TRBD2	TRBJ2-1	TRBV5-8	few	CASSFVAGVNNEQFF	TGTGCCAGCAGCTTCGTGGCGGGGGTGAACAATGAGCAGTTCTTC
NA	TRBJ1-5	TRBV6-5	few	CASSYLTGLNQPQHF	TGTGCCAGCAGTTACCTGACAGGCCTCAATCAGCCCCAGCATTTT
NA	TRBJ2-2	TRBV2	NA	CASSGSTGELFF	TGTGCCAGTTCGGGTAGCACCGGGGAGCTGTTTTTT
TRBD1	TRBJ2-2	TRBV19	NA	CASRQGNTGELFF	TGTGCCAGCAGACAGGGGAACACCGGGGAGCTGTTTTTT
TRBD1	TRBJ1-2	TRBV19	NA	CASLRLGQGKGYTF	TGTGCCAGTCTGAGACTCGGACAGGGAAAGGGCTACACCTTC
NA	TRBJ2-3	TRBV7-2	NA	CASSLGANTQYF	TGTGCCAGCAGCTTAGGGGCGAATACGCAGTATTTT
TRBD1	TRBJ1-2	TRBV19	NA	CASMEQGANYGYTF	TGTGCCAGTATGGAACAGGGGGCGAACTATGGCTACACCTTC
NA	TRBJ1-5	TRBV10-3	NA	CAISSQGDSNQPQHF	TGTGCCATCAGTTCACAGGGCGATAGCAATCAGCCCCAGCATTTT
NA	TRBJ2-3	TRBV4-1	NA	CASSQEEFGRGGKTDTQYF	TGCGCCAGCAGCCAAGAAGAGTTCGGGCGTGGGGGCAAGACAGATACGCAGTATTTT
NA	TRBJ1-2	TRBV5-1	NA	CASSTLGQTNYGYTF	TGCGCCAGCAGCACTCTGGGGCAAACTAACTATGGCTACACCTTC
TRBD2	TRBJ2-1	TRBV5-1	few	CASSPKRGGDNEQFF	TGCGCCAGCAGCCCGAAGCGGGGAGGAGACAATGAGCAGTTCTTC
TRBD2	TRBJ2-1	TRBV5-4	NA	CASSPQSGNNNEQFF	TGTGCCAGCAGCCCCCAAAGCGGGAATAACAATGAGCAGTTCTTC
TRBD2	TRBJ2-1	TRBV7-9	NA	CASSFLAGGGDNEQFF	TGTGCCAGCAGCTTCCTAGCGGGAGGAGGTGATAATGAGCAGTTCTTC
TRBD1	TRBJ1-1	TRBV2	NA	CAGKQGAVWGTEAFF	TGTGCCGGCAAACAGGGGGCGGTTTGGGGCACTGAAGCTTTCTTT
TRBD2	TRBJ2-3	TRBV5-1	NA	CASSLGVSGRAFLTDTQYF	TGCGCCAGCAGCTTGGGAGTTAGCGGGAGGGCCTTTCTCACAGATACGCAGTATTTT
TRBD2	TRBJ2-3	TRBV2	once	CASSASGGVNTQYF	TGTGCCAGCAGTGCTAGCGGGGGGGTAAATACGCAGTATTTT
TRBD2	TRBJ2-7	TRBV30	NA	CAWSAAGVPGEQYF	TGTGCCTGGAGTGCAGCGGGGGTCCCGGGGGAGCAGTACTTC
NA	TRBJ2-3	TRBV5-1	once	CASNRQSTDTQYF	TGCGCCAGCAATAGGCAGAGCACAGATACGCAGTATTTT
TRBD2	TRBJ2-1	TRBV10-3	NA	CATNTPGTSGGAGEQFF	TGTGCCACCAACACCCCCGGGACTAGCGGGGGGGCGGGTGAGCAGTTCTTC
NA	TRBJ1-1	TRBV19	NA	CASSFGRGGDTEAFF	TGTGCCAGTAGTTTTGGGAGGGGAGGGGACACTGAAGCTTTCTTT
NA	TRBJ2-1	TRBV6-1	NA	CASNLDHPREQFF	TGTGCCAGCAACTTAGACCATCCGAGGGAGCAGTTCTTC
NA	TRBJ2-5	TRBV9	NA	CASSVGGGGWAETQYF	TGTGCCAGCAGCGTAGGAGGGGGAGGTTGGGCCGAGACCCAGTACTTC
NA	TRBJ1-4	TRBV14	NA	CASSQLGATNEKLFF	TGTGCCAGCAGCCAATTGGGGGCAACTAATGAAAAACTGTTTTTT
NA	TRBJ1-2	TRBV28	NA	CASSQRGHGKFGYTF	TGTGCCAGCAGTCAACGGGGGCACGGGAAGTTTGGCTACACCTTC
NA	TRBJ1-1	TRBV30	medium-sized	CAWSVMKGSEAFF	TGTGCCTGGAGTGTTATGAAGGGCAGTGAAGCTTTCTTT
NA	TRBJ2-7	TRBV7-2	NA	CASSLATGPQSPYEQYF	TGTGCCAGCAGCTTAGCGACGGGACCCCAGAGCCCCTACGAGCAGTACTTC
TRBD2	TRBJ2-7	TRBV5-1	few	CASSIGLAGRYEQYF	TGCGCCAGCAGCATTGGACTAGCGGGGCGCTACGAGCAGTACTTC